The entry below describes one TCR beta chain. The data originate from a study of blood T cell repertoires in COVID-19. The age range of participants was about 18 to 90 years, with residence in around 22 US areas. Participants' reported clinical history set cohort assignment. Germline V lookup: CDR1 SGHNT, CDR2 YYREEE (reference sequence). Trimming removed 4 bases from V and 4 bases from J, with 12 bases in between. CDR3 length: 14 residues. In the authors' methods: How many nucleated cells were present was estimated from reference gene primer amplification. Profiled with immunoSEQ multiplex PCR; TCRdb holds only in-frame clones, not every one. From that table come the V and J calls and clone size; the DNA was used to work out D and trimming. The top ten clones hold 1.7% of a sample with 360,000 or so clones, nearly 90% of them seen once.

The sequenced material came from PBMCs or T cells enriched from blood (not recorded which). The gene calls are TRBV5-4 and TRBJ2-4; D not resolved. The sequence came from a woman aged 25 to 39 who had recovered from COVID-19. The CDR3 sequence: CASSSRVDKNIQYF. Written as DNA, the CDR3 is TGTGCCAGCAGCAGCCGGGTGGATAAAAACATTCAGTACTTC.